The 28 T cell receptor beta chains reported below all come from one sample, sequenced in a study of T cell clonality in common variable immunodeficiency. TCRdb's copy holds only in-frame clones and misses some; the assay was immunoSEQ multiplex PCR. The sample contains 40,000 to 50,000 clones, none of them singletons. Sequenced input: peripheral blood mononuclear cells. Source of these receptors: a person aged 18 to 75 in good health.

This clone has a count of ten or more. Read sequence stops 3 residues before the CDR3 end, and the germline J gene provides the missing end. The gene calls are TRBV7-2 and TRBJ2-3; D remains unclear. This CDR3 is 14 amino acids long. Trimming took 0 bases from V and 2 from J, leaving 6 bases between them. Germline lookup yields CDR1 SGHTA and CDR2 FQGNSA. CDR3: CASSLARSTDTQYF. CDR3 DNA, as far as it was read: TGTGCCAGCAGCTTAGCGCGGTCCACAGATACG.

This clone was picked up many times. The sequence runs out 3 residues before the end of the CDR3; the remainder is reconstructed from the germline J gene. The V and J genes are TRBV30 and TRBJ2-5; no clear D gene. This CDR3 has 12 amino acids. Germline V gene data show CDR1 as GTSNPN and CDR2 as SVGIG (reference sequence). The V end lost 3 bases, the J end lost 3 bases, and 8 bases lay between the germline ends. The CDR3 DNA, read in part, is TGTGCCTGGAGAGAAGCTAAAGAGACC. It is translated as CAWREAKET. The complete CDR3 reads CAWREAKETQYF. Based on the CDR3 plus reference TRBV30 and TRBJ2-5, the full variable domain is SQTIHQWPATLVQPVGSPLSLECTVEGTSNPNLYWYRQAAGRGLQLLFYSVGIGQISSEVPQNLSASRPQDRQFILSSKKLLLSDSGFYLCAWREAKETQYFGPGTRLLVL.

Many counts were recorded for this clone. CDR3 region: CASSSALAGGNNEQFF. The part of the CDR3 DNA that was read is TGTGCCAGCAGTTCGGCCCTAGCGGGGGGAAACAATGAG. The chain has TRBV12-3 or TRBV12-4 and TRBJ2-1, with 11 positions matching TRBD2. The CDR3 is cut off 3 residues early in the read; its end comes from the germline J gene. The CDR3 runs to 16 residues. The V gene end was trimmed by 4 bases and the J gene end by 5 bases; junction bases not matched to a gene: 7.

This clone was observed many times. CDR3 loop: CSATGQGKGETQYF. The part of the CDR3 DNA that was read is TGCAGTGCTACGGGACAGGGAAAAGGAGAGACC. The chain couples TRBV20-1 to TRBJ2-5; TRBD1 matches at 9 bases. The sequenced fragment ends 3 residues before the CDR3 boundary, so the rest is inferred from the germline J gene. Germline trimming cut 4 bases from V and 4 bases from J; bases unmatched to any gene: 7. This CDR3 has 14 amino acids. Germline assignment: CDR1 DFQATT and CDR2 SNEGSKA (reference sequence).

This clone has ten or more counts. The CDR3 end lies 3 residues beyond the end of the read and is filled in from the germline J gene. This chain connects TRBV20-1 to TRBJ2-2; D possibly corresponds to TRBD1 (7 bases). Germline CDR1 DFQATT, CDR2 SNEGSKA (reference sequence). Between the trimmed V and J ends, which lost 1 base and 1 base, there was a span of 10 bases. This CDR3 region has 15 residues. The DNA read from the CDR3 is TGCAGTGCTAGAGGCGGGGACAGGAACACCGGGGAG. Encoded protein: CSARGGDRNTGE. The CDR3 in full is CSARGGDRNTGELFF.

This clone was picked up a small number of times. This may stem from a read error, because a much larger clone lies one nucleotide away. The read gets to within 3 residues of the CDR3 end, and the germline J gene fills in the rest. The chain carries TRBV6-2 or TRBV6-3 and TRBJ2-3; D tentatively fits TRBD1 or TRBD2 (5 bases each). CDR1 MNHEY and CDR2 SVGEGT come from the germline V gene. There are 13 residues in the CDR3. The CDR3 sequence: CASSYSRGQPQYF. The covered CDR3 bases are TGTGCCAGCAGTTACTCGAGGGGTCAGCCG.

This clone was observed at least ten times. The CDR3 extends 3 residues past the end of the read, so its final part is completed from the germline J gene. J is TRBJ2-1 and V is TRBV7-8; 14 bases match TRBD2. The length of the CDR3 is 16 residues. V lost 5 bases and J lost 7; bases outside the gene matches: 7. Germline V gene sequence: CDR1 SGHVS, CDR2 FQNEAQ. The CDR3 here is CASSPGLAGGGNEQFF. The part of the CDR3 DNA that was read is TGTGCCAGCAGCCCAGGACTAGCGGGGGGTGGGAATGAG.

This clone was recorded at least ten times. The read stops 3 residues short of the end of the CDR3; the missing end is completed from the germline J gene. The genes are TRBV5-5 and TRBJ2-3; D uncertain. The CDR3 loop spans 12 amino acids. Germline V CDR1 and CDR2: SGHKS, YYEKEE (reference sequence). The ends were cut back, 3 bases at V and 2 bases at J, with 4 bases in the middle. CDR3 region: CASSSNTDTQYF. The CDR3 DNA, read in part, is TGTGCCAGCAGCTCCAACACAGATACG. The full variable domain, completed using reference TRBV5-5 and TRBJ2-3, is DAGVTQSPTHLIKTRGQQVTLRCSPISGHKSVSWYQQVLGQGPQFIFQYYEKEERGRGNFPDRFSARQFPNYSSELNVNALLLGDSALYLCASSSNTDTQYFGPGTRLTVL.

In its sample, this clone was seen many times. From the germline J gene comes the end of the CDR3, since the read stops 3 residues before it. The chain has TRBV5-6 and TRBJ2-5; the D call may be TRBD1 or TRBD2 (6 bases each). The CDR3 sequence is 13 residues long. CDR1 and CDR2 (germline): SGHDT, YYEEEE. V shed 6 bases and J shed 4 bases, with 13 bases lying between them. CDR3 loop: CASTLQGGETQYF. The CDR3 bases that were read are TGTGCCAGCACCCTACAGGGAGGAGAGACC.

This clone was recorded at least ten times. The sequenced CDR3 bases are TGTGCCAGCAGCTTGGGGAGCCAAGGCGGCTATGGC. This gives the protein CASSLGSQGGYG. The entire CDR3 is CASSLGSQGGYGYTF. The chain is built from TRBV5-4 and TRBJ1-2; no definite D call. The read terminates 3 residues ahead of where the CDR3 ends, so the germline J gene completes it. V lost 0 bases and J lost 4, with 13 bases in between. The germline CDR1 and CDR2 sequences are SGHNT and YYREEE (reference sequence). This CDR3 spans 15 amino acids.

This clone was observed at least ten times. The read stops 3 residues short of the end of the CDR3; the missing end is completed from the germline J gene. The V and J genes are TRBV12-5 and TRBJ1-2; 7 bases match TRBD1. CDR3 size: 12 residues. Looked up from germline, CDR1 is LGHNT and CDR2 is FRNRAP. The CDR3 bases that were read are TGTGCTAGTGGTCTCGGACAGGAAGGC. It yields the protein CASGLGQEG. The full CDR3 protein is CASGLGQEGYTF. Variable domain in full (rest from reference TRBV12-5 and TRBJ1-2): DARVTQTPRHKVTEMGQEVTMRCQPILGHNTVFWYRQTMMQGLELLAYFRNRAPLDDSGMPKDRFSAEMPDATLATLKIQPSEPRDSAVYFCASGLGQEGYTFGSGTRLTVV.

Turning to this clone: The CDR3 end lies 3 residues beyond the end of the read and is filled in from the germline J gene. V usage is TRBV20-1 and J usage is TRBJ2-7, with D uncertain. Per germline, CDR1 DFQATT and CDR2 SNEGSKA (reference sequence). The CDR3 is made up of 11 amino acids. V was trimmed by 3 bases and J by 2 bases, leaving 5 bases between them. CDR3: CSASAPYEQYF. The CDR3 DNA, read in part, is TGCAGTGCTAGCGCGCCCTACGAG.

On this clone: From the germline J gene comes the end of the CDR3, since the read stops 3 residues before it. The V gene is TRBV7-6, the J gene TRBJ1-2; tentatively, D is TRBD1 (5 bases). Germline loops: CDR1 SGHVS, CDR2 FNYEAQ. This CDR3 contains 15 residues. CDR3 amino acids: CASIQMGQPGETYTF. CDR3 bases read: TGTGCCAGCATCCAAATGGGTCAGCCGGGGGAGACC.

This clone has at least ten counts. The observed sequence ends 3 residues before the CDR3 terminus, with the missing tail filled in from the germline J gene. The V and J genes are TRBV28 and TRBJ2-7, with TRBD1 matching over 7 bases. This CDR3 is built from 15 residues. J lost 3 bases, V lost 7 bases, and 12 bases had no gene match. Germline-derived CDR1 and CDR2 are MDHEN and SYDVKM. The part of the CDR3 DNA that was read is TGTGCCAGCAACCCAGCGACAGGGTCCATCTACGAG. This translates into CASNPATGSIYE. The entire CDR3 is CASNPATGSIYEQYF. The whole variable domain, filled in from reference TRBV28 and TRBJ2-7, reads DVKVTQSSRYLVKRTGEKVFLECVQDMDHENMFWYRQDPGLGLRLIYFSYDVKMKEKGDIPEGYSVSREKKERFSLILESASTNQTSMYLCASNPATGSIYEQYFGPGTRLTVT.

This clone occurred many times. The CDR3 end is not reached by the read, which stops 3 residues before it; the germline J gene fills it in. V and J are TRBV19 and TRBJ1-1, with D tentatively TRBD1 (5 bases). This CDR3 region has 12 residues. Germline CDR1 LNHDA, CDR2 SQIVND (reference sequence). Trimming removed 5 bases from V and 4 bases from J, with 8 bases in between. The sequenced CDR3 bases are TGTGCCAGTAGTCGGCAGGGCACTGAA. Translated: CASSRQGTE. The complete CDR3 reads CASSRQGTEAFF.

This clone occurred many times. CDR3 bases read: TGTGCCAGCAGTTTAAGGGCCGGGGGTGAAAAA. Protein product: CASSLRAGGEK. The entire CDR3 protein is CASSLRAGGEKLFF. This chain connects TRBV12-3 or TRBV12-4 to TRBJ1-4, with D possibly matching TRBD1 (5 bases). The CDR3 goes on 3 residues after the read ends, and that part is filled in from the germline J gene. This CDR3 contains 14 residues. Deletions cut 2 bases from V and 7 bases from J, with 11 bases between.

This clone occurred a few times. The read gets to within 3 residues of the CDR3 end, and the germline J gene fills in the rest. The rearrangement uses TRBV11-3 and TRBJ2-1; tentatively, D is TRBD2 (5 bases). The CDR3 sequence is 15 residues long. Germline V CDR1 and CDR2: SGHNT, YENEEA. The sequenced CDR3 bases are TGTGCAAGTCGCTTAGCCGGCGGTGTTCGGGGTGAG. It translates to CASRLAGGVRGE. The CDR3 reads in full as CASRLAGGVRGEQFF.

This clone was counted ten times or more. The DNA read from the CDR3 is TGCGCCAGCAGCCCCGGACAGGAAATC. Its protein is CASSPGQEI. The full CDR3 protein reads CASSPGQEIYTF. The rearrangement uses TRBV5-1 and TRBJ1-2; TRBD1 agrees at 7 bases. With the read ending 3 residues before the CDR3 end, the germline J gene is used to fill in that end. The CDR3 spans 12 residues. The germline V gene encodes CDR1 SGHRS and CDR2 YFSETQ.

This clone was detected many times. The read stops 3 residues short of the end of the CDR3; the missing end is completed from the germline J gene. This rearrangement joins TRBV18 to TRBJ2-6; 7 nucleotides line up with TRBD2. CDR1 is KGHSH and CDR2 is LQKENI in the germline V gene. CDR3 length: 16 amino acids. V was clipped by 2 bases and J by 2 bases; unmatched bases: 3. The CDR3 DNA, read in part, is TGTGCCAGCTCACCAACCGGGGGGACTGGGGCCAACGTC. Its translation: CASSPTGGTGANV. The whole CDR3 sequence reads CASSPTGGTGANVLTF.

Many counts were recorded for this clone. The read is 3 residues too short to cover the CDR3 end, so that end is filled in from the germline J gene. This rearrangement joins TRBV30 to TRBJ1-6; possible D gene TRBD1, 6 bases. The CDR3 covers 12 residues. V lost 7 bases and J 7 bases, leaving 11 bases between the germline ends. Germline V lookup: CDR1 GTSNPN, CDR2 SVGIG (reference sequence). The covered CDR3 bases are TGTGCCTCCCACAGGGTCAATTCACCC. Encoded protein: CASHRVNSP. The full CDR3 reads CASHRVNSPLHF.

This clone has ten or more counts. The limits of the CDR3 on the DNA are not certain, so only TCRdb's listed CDR3 is given. The CDR3 sequence: CASTSDRGSGYTF. The chain recombines TRBV19 with TRBJ1-2; TRBD1 is taken as the D call from the table, unchecked against the DNA. The CDR3 spans 13 amino acids, including both terminal residues. Germline V gene lookup returns CDR1 LNHDA and CDR2 SQIVND (reference sequence).

This clone was seen ten or more times. Read sequence stops 3 residues before the CDR3 end, and the germline J gene provides the missing end. The chain couples TRBV5-4 to TRBJ2-2; 11 bases line up with TRBD1. This CDR3 spans 15 amino acids. V lost 5 bases, J lost 6 bases, and 6 bases stayed unmatched. Germline V gives CDR1 SGHNT, CDR2 YYREEE (reference sequence). The CDR3 region is CASRSGTGGPGELFF. CDR3 bases read: TGTGCCAGCAGGTCCGGGACAGGGGGTCCCGGGGAG.

This clone was seen more than once but under ten times. From the germline J gene comes the end of the CDR3, since the read stops 3 residues before it. The chain couples TRBV19 to TRBJ1-2; TRBD1 is a possible D gene (6 bases). The CDR3 contains 17 residues. Germline V gene sequence: CDR1 LNHDA, CDR2 SQIVND (reference sequence). The CDR3 here is CASSNPGLAGGIYDYTF. CDR3 DNA (partial): TGTGCCAGTAGTAACCCGGGACTAGCGGGGGGCATCTACGAC.

This clone appeared a few times. The CDR3 is cut off 3 residues early in the read; its end comes from the germline J gene. The J gene is TRBJ1-2, the V gene TRBV6-1; perhaps TRBD1 as D (5 bases). CDR1 is MNHNS, CDR2 SASEGT, per germline. CDR3 length: 14 amino acids. Partial CDR3 DNA: TGTGCCAGCAGTGAGGGACTAGCGGGGATTACC. This encodes CASSEGLAGIT. The whole CDR3 protein is CASSEGLAGITYTF.

Points on this clone: The read ends 3 residues early relative to the CDR3; the germline J gene fills the gap. The J gene is TRBJ1-1, the V gene TRBV2; no firm D call. V was clipped by 7 bases and J by 4 bases, with 19 bases between them. The CDR3 has 15 residues. The germline V gene has CDR1 SNHLY and CDR2 FYNNEI. The CDR3 reads CASIQEVSKGTEAFF. Partial CDR3 DNA: TGTGCCAGCATCCAAGAGGTGTCAAAGGGCACTGAA.

This clone was seen repeatedly, ten times or more. The CDR3 end falls 3 residues outside the read, so it is completed with the germline J gene. V is TRBV27 and J is TRBJ2-1; 8 bases are a match to TRBD2. The CDR3 totals 16 residues. The J segment lost 2 bases and the V segment lost 2 bases, leaving 5 bases of the junction unmatched. Germline assignment: CDR1 MNHEY and CDR2 SMNVEV (reference sequence). The CDR3 DNA, read in part, is TGTGCCAGCAGTTTAGGCGGGGGGCCCCCCTACAATGAG. Amino acids: CASSLGGGPPYNE. The complete CDR3 reads CASSLGGGPPYNEQFF.

About this clone itself: Given a much more abundant clone one base away, this may be a read error. The CDR3 goes on 3 residues after the read ends, and that part is filled in from the germline J gene. The V call is TRBV30, the J call TRBJ2-2; weak D call: TRBD2 (6 bases). The CDR3 has 12 residues. Germline CDR1 reads GTSNPN; CDR2 reads SVGIG (reference sequence). CDR3 protein: CAWRGGNEKLFF. Partial CDR3 DNA: TGTGCCTGGAGGGGGGGAAATGAAAAG.

This clone showed up many times. The read is 3 residues too short to cover the CDR3 end, so that end is filled in from the germline J gene. V gene TRBV7-2 combines with J gene TRBJ2-7; 9 nucleotides match TRBD2. Germline CDR1 reads SGHTA; CDR2 reads FQGNSA. This CDR3 is built from 14 residues. The junction had 7 bases not matched to a gene; V was cut back by 5 bases and J by 5 bases. The CDR3 bases that were read are TGTGCCAGCAGCCTCCTAGCGGGGAGAAACGAG. Translating gives CASSLLAGRNE. The CDR3 as a whole reads CASSLLAGRNEQYF.